Each of the 22 T cell receptor beta chains below was sequenced from the same sample in a study of blood T cell repertoires in COVID-19 (dated by TCRdb to between 2020 and 2021). The library was generated by the immunoSEQ multiplex PCR assay. What TCRdb holds here is the immuneACCESS table cut down to in-frame rearrangements. Part of the clones is not present; checked against another copy, under half of the missing clones reflect an unresolved V gene, and the others are unexplained. This sample comprises about 110,000 clones, 85% of them detected only once. The ten largest clones add up to around an eighth of the sample. The material sequenced was peripheral blood. All receptors derive from a human donor in a cohort sampled during active COVID-19.

The chain combines TRBV29-1 with TRBJ1-1, with D perhaps matching TRBD1 (6 bases). Trimming removed 8 bases at V and 4 bases at J, with 20 bases between. Germline V gene sequence: CDR1 SQVTM, CDR2 ANQGSEA. The CDR3 consists of 14 residues. CDR3 loop: CSSQVGGWGTEAFF. As DNA, the CDR3 is TGCAGCTCCCAAGTTGGGGGCTGGGGCACTGAAGCTTTCTTT. Full variable domain (rest looked up from reference TRBV29-1 and TRBJ1-1): SAVISQKPSRDICQRGTSLTIQCQVDSQVTMMFWYRQQPGQSLTLIATANQGSEATYESGFVIDKFPISRPNLTFSTLTVSNMSPEDSSIYLCSSQVGGWGTEAFFGQGTRLTVV.

V gene TRBV7-2 combines with J gene TRBJ1-5, with D maybe TRBD1 (5 bases). With 2 bases removed from V and 3 bases from J, the gap between germline ends came to 11 bases. Germline CDR1 and CDR2: SGHTA and FQGNSA. The CDR3 contains 15 residues. The CDR3 coding sequence is TGTGCCAGCAGCTTAAGCGGGGGAAACAATCAGCCCCAGCATTTT. This codes for CASSLSGGNNQPQHF.

This chain uses TRBV5-1 with TRBJ1-5, with a possible D match to TRBD1 (5 bases). Germline V gives CDR1 SGHRS, CDR2 YFSETQ. V shed 4 bases and J shed 2 bases, with 19 bases lying between them. The CDR3 is made up of 17 amino acids. The CDR3 is CASSREGLAGGNQPQHF. The CDR3 nucleotides read TGCGCCAGCAGCAGGGAGGGGCTGGCTGGAGGCAATCAGCCCCAGCATTTT.

The V call is TRBV7-2, the J call TRBJ2-1; 9 bases line up with TRBD2. The V gene end was trimmed by 5 bases and the J gene end by 7 bases; junction bases not matched to a gene: 9. The germline CDR1 and CDR2 sequences are SGHTA and FQGNSA. The CDR3 is made up of 15 amino acids. For the CDR3, the DNA is TGTGCCAGCAGCCTGACAGCGGGGGGCCAGAATGAGCAGTTCTTC. It translates to CASSLTAGGQNEQFF.

There are a few counts of this clone. The chain combines TRBV29-1 with TRBJ1-1, with D possibly TRBD1 on 5 matching bases. Between the trimmed V and J ends, which lost 2 bases and 4 bases, there was a span of 14 bases. Germline CDR1 is SQVTM and CDR2 is ANQGSEA. The CDR3 consists of 14 residues. As DNA, the CDR3 is TGCAGCGTTGAACTCAAGAGGAGGGGCACTGAAGCTTTCTTT. It codes for CSVELKRRGTEAFF. Full variable domain (rest looked up from reference TRBV29-1 and TRBJ1-1): SAVISQKPSRDICQRGTSLTIQCQVDSQVTMMFWYRQQPGQSLTLIATANQGSEATYESGFVIDKFPISRPNLTFSTLTVSNMSPEDSSIYLCSVELKRRGTEAFFGQGTRLTVV.

The chain couples TRBV20-1 to TRBJ2-7, with D possibly being TRBD1 (5 bases). The CDR3 length is 11 residues. The V and J ends lost 6 bases and 3 bases respectively, with 9 bases between them. Germline V gene sequence: CDR1 DFQATT, CDR2 SNEGSKA (reference sequence). In nucleotides, the CDR3 is TGCAGTGCCCGGCAGGGCTACGAGCAGTACTTC. Its translation is CSARQGYEQYF.

V is TRBV6-2 or TRBV6-3 and J is TRBJ1-6; the D is unclear. The CDR3 has 16 amino acids. The germline CDR1 and CDR2 sequences are MNHEY and SVGEGT. V lost 2 bases and J lost 0, with 8 bases in between. CDR3 DNA: TGTGCCAGCAGTTACACGCGGAGCTCCTATAATTCACCCCTCCACTTT. Translating it yields CASSYTRSSYNSPLHF.

J is TRBJ2-1 and V is TRBV5-1; TRBD1 agrees at 8 bases. V lost 3 bases, J lost 8 bases, and 10 bases stayed unmatched. The CDR3 is 15 residues long. Germline-derived CDR1 and CDR2 are SGHRS and YFSETQ. CDR3 DNA: TGCGCCAGCAGCTGGCAGGACAGGGCCGTCCATGAGCAGTTCTTC. Protein sequence: CASSWQDRAVHEQFF.

The chain couples TRBV9 to TRBJ1-6; 10 bases map to TRBD1. Germline V gene sequence: CDR1 SGDLS, CDR2 YYNGEE. Trimming cost V 4 bases and J 9 bases; bases outside gene matches: 7. The CDR3 is 15 residues long. CDR3: CASSTKGQGGSPLHF. CDR3 in DNA: TGTGCCAGCAGCACTAAAGGACAGGGGGGTTCACCCCTCCACTTT.

The genes are TRBV7-7 and TRBJ1-5, with 10 bases aligning to TRBD1. The ends lost 5 bases at V and 2 bases at J; junction bases unmatched: 9. Germline V gene sequence: CDR1 SSHAT, CDR2 FNYEAQ (reference sequence). The CDR3 is made up of 17 amino acids. The CDR3 DNA sequence: TGTGCCAGCAGCCCCCGGACAGGGGGTAGGTGCAATCAGCCCCAGCATTTT. Residues: CASSPRTGGRCNQPQHF.

This clone was observed a handful of times. The V call is TRBV11-2, the J call TRBJ2-7; TRBD1 aligns across 11 bases. With V trimmed by 5 bases and J by 6 bases, 6 bases remained unmatched. Germline V lookup: CDR1 SGHAT, CDR2 FQNNGV. The CDR3 has 14 amino acids. In DNA form, the CDR3 reads TGTGCCAGCAGCCCGGACAGGGGGCAGTCCGAGCAGTACTTC. Translation: CASSPDRGQSEQYF.

This chain links TRBV5-6 with TRBJ1-5, with D perhaps matching TRBD1 (5 bases). Germline values: CDR1 SGHDT, CDR2 YYEEEE. Trimming took off 0 bases at V and 2 bases at J, with 9 bases between the two ends. CDR3 length equals 15 residues. The CDR3 DNA reads TGTGCCAGCAGCTTGGCAGGGTTCGGCAATCAGCCCCAGCATTTT. Protein product: CASSLAGFGNQPQHF.

The chain employs TRBV28 and TRBJ2-6; D is ambiguous. The CDR3 runs 17 residues. CDR1 and CDR2 (germline): MDHEN, SYDVKM. The ends were cut back, 2 bases at V and 2 bases at J, with 13 bases in the middle. CDR3 sequence reads: CASSLPGFYTGANVLTF. CDR3 coding DNA: TGTGCCAGCAGTTTACCCGGGTTTTATACTGGGGCCAACGTCCTGACTTTC. Combining the CDR3 with reference TRBV28 and TRBJ2-6 gives the whole variable domain DVKVTQSSRYLVKRTGEKVFLECVQDMDHENMFWYRQDPGLGLRLIYFSYDVKMKEKGDIPEGYSVSREKKERFSLILESASTNQTSMYLCASSLPGFYTGANVLTFGAGSRLTVL.

The V and J genes are TRBV4-3 and TRBJ2-3, with 10 bases aligning to TRBD2. Germline values: CDR1 LGHNA, CDR2 YSLEER. The CDR3 is 18 amino acids. J was trimmed by 4 bases and V by 4 bases; bases with no gene match: 14. Here the CDR3 DNA reads TGCGCCAGCAGCCGCCTAGCGGGGGACCAAGTGGGGGCAGATACGCAGTATTTT. Its protein is CASSRLAGDQVGADTQYF.

The V gene is TRBV15, the J gene TRBJ1-2; no clear D gene. Trimming stripped 0 bases from V and 2 bases from J, with 16 bases between. From germline, CDR1 is LNHNV and CDR2 YYDKDF (reference sequence). This CDR3 spans 17 amino acids. CDR3: CATSRDWSSQANYGYTF. The CDR3 DNA follows: TGTGCCACCAGCAGAGATTGGTCGTCCCAGGCCAACTATGGCTACACCTTC.

V is TRBV28 and J is TRBJ1-6, with 9 bases lining up with TRBD1. This CDR3 contains 17 residues. V was pared by 3 bases and J by 2 bases, with 5 bases of the junction left unmatched. Germline CDR1 is MDHEN and CDR2 is SYDVKM. CDR3 nucleotides: TGTGCCAGCAGTTTTCAGACAGGGGGAGCCTATAATTCACCCCTCCACTTT. Translated, it gives CASSFQTGGAYNSPLHF.

The rearrangement joins TRBV15 to TRBJ1-5; the D gene is possibly TRBD1 (6 bases). Trimming pared 4 bases from V and 4 bases from J, leaving 14 bases between. This CDR3 is 15 amino acids long. Germline values: CDR1 LNHNV, CDR2 YYDKDF (reference sequence). The CDR3 DNA is TGTGCCACCAGCACCCGGACAGCGATAAATCAGCCCCAGCATTTT. Protein: CATSTRTAINQPQHF.

The chain employs TRBV24-1 and TRBJ2-2, with 9 positions matching TRBD1. The CDR3 runs 14 residues. The germline gives CDR1 KGHDR, CDR2 SFDVKD. V gave up 7 bases and J gave up 7 bases; unmatched junction bases: 6. The CDR3 nucleotides read TGTGCCACCAGGGGGACAGGGCGTAACGGGGAGCTGTTTTTT. This codes for CATRGTGRNGELFF.

V and J are TRBV19 and TRBJ1-2; unclear D gene. Germline V gene lookup returns CDR1 LNHDA and CDR2 SQIVND (reference sequence). This CDR3 is built from 14 residues. The V end lost 4 bases, the J end lost 3 bases, and 12 bases lay between the germline ends. As DNA, the CDR3 is TGTGCCAGTAGTACCCTCGGTTTGGACTATGGCTACACCTTC. It specifies CASSTLGLDYGYTF. Full variable domain (remainder filled in from reference TRBV19 and TRBJ1-2): DGGITQSPKYLFRKEGQNVTLSCEQNLNHDAMYWYRQDPGQGLRLIYYSQIVNDFQKGDIAEGYSVSREKKESFPLTVTSAQKNPTAFYLCASSTLGLDYGYTFGSGTRLTVV.

V is TRBV28 and J is TRBJ1-1; D ambiguous. This CDR3 is 15 amino acids long. V was clipped by 4 bases and J by 4 bases, with 16 bases between them. In germline, CDR1 is MDHEN, CDR2 SYDVKM. The CDR3, as DNA: TGTGCCAGCAGTTGGGGTAGGGAGGGTAGCACTGAAGCTTTCTTT. Its translation is CASSWGREGSTEAFF.

V usage is TRBV5-5 and J usage is TRBJ2-7; D might be TRBD2 (5 bases). Looked up from germline, CDR1 is SGHKS and CDR2 is YYEKEE (reference sequence). The CDR3 covers 15 residues. The V end lost 4 bases, the J end lost 0 bases, and 14 bases lay between the germline ends. The CDR3 nucleotides are TGTGCCAGCAGCCCCGGACTGGGGAGCTCCTACGAGCAGTACTTC. Translation gives CASSPGLGSSYEQYF. Looking up the rest from reference TRBV5-5 and TRBJ2-7 gives the full variable domain: DAGVTQSPTHLIKTRGQQVTLRCSPISGHKSVSWYQQVLGQGPQFIFQYYEKEERGRGNFPDRFSARQFPNYSSELNVNALLLGDSALYLCASSPGLGSSYEQYFGPGTRLTVT.

The chain is built from TRBV7-2 and TRBJ1-1; D is uncertain. CDR3 length: 13 residues. Trimming took off 6 bases at V and 2 bases at J, with 10 bases between the two ends. In germline, CDR1 is SGHTA, CDR2 FQGNSA. CDR3 DNA sequence: TGTGCCAGCAGACCACAGCTAAACACTGAAGCTTTCTTT. Its protein product is CASRPQLNTEAFF.